The 22 T cell receptor beta chains in this list originate from one sample, sequenced in a study of blood T cell repertoires in COVID-19. The table came from immunoSEQ multiplex PCR; TCRdb's copy has only in-frame clones and leaves some out. Among under 300,000 clones listed, almost 85% were seen once. Sequenced: PBMCs or T cells enriched from blood (not recorded which). Receptors originate from a man between 35 and 55 years old who had recovered from COVID-19.

This sequence joins TRBV11-1 and TRBJ2-7; 7 nucleotides agree with TRBD1. V shed 5 bases and J 3 bases; nucleotides not matched to a gene: 1. The germline CDR1 and CDR2 sequences are SGHAT and FQDESV (reference sequence). The CDR3 is made up of 12 amino acids. The CDR3 reads CASSRDSYEQYF. The CDR3 DNA sequence: TGTGCCAGCAGCCGGGACAGCTACGAGCAGTACTTC. The variable domain in full, completed from reference TRBV11-1 and TRBJ2-7, reads EAEVAQSPRYKITEKSQAVAFWCDPISGHATLYWYRQILGQGPELLVQFQDESVVDDSQLPKDRFSAERLKGVDSTLKIQPAELGDSAMYLCASSRDSYEQYFGPGTRLTVT.

This clone was observed a handful of times. The gene calls are TRBV7-9 and TRBJ2-3, with D perhaps TRBD2 (5 bases). The CDR3 is 13 residues long. The V gene's germline CDR1 is SEHNR and CDR2 FQNEAQ (reference sequence). Trimming removed 5 bases from V and 4 bases from J, with 10 bases in between. The CDR3 DNA is TGTGCCAGCAGCCCCCGGGGTCCAGATACGCAGTATTTT. Encoded protein: CASSPRGPDTQYF.

The chain recombines TRBV7-2 with TRBJ1-3, with 7 bases lining up with TRBD1. Per the germline V gene, CDR1 is SGHTA and CDR2 is FQGNSA. The CDR3 is 16 residues long. V was clipped by 3 bases and J by 3 bases; unmatched bases: 8. The CDR3 sequence is CASSFDRVMSGNTIYF. The CDR3, as DNA: TGTGCCAGCAGCTTCGACAGGGTTATGAGTGGAAACACCATATATTTT.

V and J are TRBV3-1 (or the pseudogene TRBV3-2) and TRBJ2-1; 13 nucleotides line up with TRBD2. The CDR3 extends over 17 amino acids. The germline V gene encodes CDR1 LGHDT and CDR2 YNNKEL (reference sequence). V was pared by 3 bases and J by 8 bases, with 10 bases of the junction left unmatched. The CDR3 DNA sequence: TGTGCCAGCAGCCATTTCAGGACTAGCGGGGGTCAGGATGAGCAGTTCTTC. As protein: CASSHFRTSGGQDEQFF.

V and J are TRBV28 and TRBJ1-2; TRBD1 might be the D (5 bases). The germline V gene has CDR1 MDHEN and CDR2 SYDVKM. V shed 8 bases and J shed 4 bases, with 14 bases lying between them. This CDR3 has 13 amino acids. CDR3 region: CASHTGGLYGYTF. The CDR3 coding sequence is TGTGCCAGCCACACGGGGGGTCTCTATGGCTACACCTTC.

V is TRBV19 and J is TRBJ1-2, with TRBD1 matching 9 bases. The germline V gene has CDR1 LNHDA and CDR2 SQIVND (reference sequence). CDR3 length: 13 residues. V lost 5 bases, J lost 4 bases, and 2 bases stayed unmatched. CDR3 loop: CASSPDRGYGYTF. Here the CDR3 DNA reads TGTGCCAGTAGTCCGGACAGGGGCTATGGCTACACCTTC. Full variable domain (outside the CDR3, taken from reference TRBV19 and TRBJ1-2): DGGITQSPKYLFRKEGQNVTLSCEQNLNHDAMYWYRQDPGQGLRLIYYSQIVNDFQKGDIAEGYSVSREKKESFPLTVTSAQKNPTAFYLCASSPDRGYGYTFGSGTRLTVV.

The V call is TRBV25-1, the J call TRBJ1-6, with a possible D match to TRBD1 (5 bases). The CDR3 extends over 15 amino acids. V lost 3 bases, J lost 9 bases, and 15 bases lay in between. CDR1 is MGHDK and CDR2 is SYGVNS in the germline V gene. CDR3 nucleotide sequence: TGTGCCAGCAGTGAGGTGGGCGGGGGTCGTTCACCCCTCCACTTT. Translating gives CASSEVGGGRSPLHF.

The CDR3 DNA reads as TGTGCCAGCAGTGAAGAACGCGCGGGAACCGGGGAGCTGTTTTTT. Amino acid sequence: CASSEERAGTGELFF. The rearrangement links TRBV2 to TRBJ2-2, with D maybe TRBD2 (6 bases). V shed 1 base and J shed 5 bases, with 11 bases lying between them. This CDR3 is built from 15 residues. Germline V gene sequence: CDR1 SNHLY, CDR2 FYNNEI.

The chain uses TRBV4-1 and TRBJ2-7, with 11 bases lining up with TRBD2. The germline gives CDR1 MGHRA, CDR2 YSYEKL. The length of the CDR3 is 15 residues. J lost 4 bases, V lost 3 bases, and 5 bases had no gene match. CDR3 loop: CASSHGLAGGYEQYF. CDR3 DNA: TGCGCCAGCAGCCACGGGCTAGCGGGAGGATACGAGCAGTACTTC.

This clone was detected ten times or more. The chain combines TRBV9 with TRBJ2-3; TRBD2 agrees at 8 bases. Per germline, CDR1 SGDLS and CDR2 YYNGEE. With V trimmed by 0 bases and J by 0 bases, 6 bases remained unmatched. This CDR3 region has 17 residues. The CDR3 nucleotides are TGTGCCAGCAGCGTAGAATCGGCGGGAGGTAGCACAGATACGCAGTATTTT. Residues: CASSVESAGGSTDTQYF.

The chain has TRBV5-1 and TRBJ2-4; TRBD2 matches at 13 bases. Per the germline V gene, CDR1 is SGHRS and CDR2 is YFSETQ. With 4 bases clipped from V and 9 bases from J, the junction kept 4 bases outside the gene matches. There are 14 residues in the CDR3. Here the CDR3 DNA reads TGCGCCAGCAGCGCCGGGACTAGCGGGATCATTCAGTACTTC. Translating it yields CASSAGTSGIIQYF. The variable domain in full, with the rest retrieved from reference TRBV5-1 and TRBJ2-4, is KAGVTQTPRYLIKTRGQQVTLSCSPISGHRSVSWYQQTPGQGLQFLFEYFSETQRNKGNFPGRFSGRQFSNSRSEMNVSTLELGDSALYLCASSAGTSGIIQYFGAGTRLSVL.

The chain links TRBV25-1 to TRBJ2-1; 7 bases align to TRBD1. Germline V gene lookup returns CDR1 MGHDK and CDR2 SYGVNS. Trimming cost V 6 bases and J 6 bases; bases outside gene matches: 5. The CDR3 extends over 13 amino acids. The DNA for the CDR3 is TGTGCCAGCAGCGGGACAGCGACCAATGAGCAGTTCTTC. Translating gives CASSGTATNEQFF.

The chain joins TRBV11-2 to TRBJ1-1; D not resolved. The CDR3 is made up of 19 amino acids. Germline CDR1 reads SGHAT; CDR2 reads FQNNGV. The V end lost 2 bases, the J end lost 0 bases, and 22 bases lay between the germline ends. CDR3 sequence (DNA): TGTGCCAGCAGCTTAAAGAGCTTTCCAAACAGTCCGATGAACACTGAAGCTTTCTTT. Protein sequence: CASSLKSFPNSPMNTEAFF.

This sequence joins TRBV24-1 and TRBJ1-5, with TRBD1 matching 10 bases. The trim removed 3 bases at V and 4 bases at J, leaving 5 bases unmatched. The CDR3 extends over 16 amino acids. The germline V gene encodes CDR1 KGHDR and CDR2 SFDVKD. CDR3 DNA: TGTGCCACCAGTGATACGGACAGGGGGGGAAATCAGCCCCAGCATTTT. Its protein is CATSDTDRGGNQPQHF.

In its sample, this clone was seen a few times. The chain joins TRBV9 to TRBJ1-5; the D is unclear. The CDR3 totals 13 residues. Trimming removed 4 bases at V and 0 bases at J, with 5 bases between. The germline gives CDR1 SGDLS, CDR2 YYNGEE. CDR3 coding DNA: TGTGCCAGCAGCCGGGATAGCAATCAGCCCCAGCATTTT. Its translation is CASSRDSNQPQHF.

The chain joins TRBV5-6 to TRBJ2-7; D not certain. The V and J ends lost 2 bases and 6 bases respectively, with 9 bases between them. CDR1 is SGHDT, CDR2 YYEEEE, per germline. The CDR3 extends over 12 amino acids. CDR3 coding DNA: TGTGCCAGCAGCTTTGGCGGCGCCGAGCAGTACTTC. This sequence encodes CASSFGGAEQYF.

V is TRBV7-2 and J is TRBJ2-2; the D is unclear. V was clipped by 4 bases and J by 3 bases, with 3 bases between them. The CDR3 covers 12 residues. Germline V lookup: CDR1 SGHTA, CDR2 FQGNSA. CDR3 sequence: CASSSDTGELFF. CDR3 sequence (DNA): TGTGCCAGCAGCTCGGACACCGGGGAGCTGTTTTTT.

The J gene is TRBJ1-2, the V gene TRBV4-3; D ambiguous. Trimming shortened V by 2 bases and J by 2 bases, and 3 bases separated the two germline ends. This CDR3 is 12 amino acids long. CDR1 is LGHNA, CDR2 YSLEER, per germline. The CDR3 here is CASSQSNYGYTF. As DNA, the CDR3 is TGCGCCAGCAGCCAATCAAACTATGGCTACACCTTC.

The rearrangement uses TRBV15 and TRBJ2-7; D is possibly TRBD1 (6 bases). This CDR3 has 15 amino acids. The germline V and J ends were trimmed by 7 bases and 4 bases, with 20 bases remaining between them. In germline, CDR1 is LNHNV, CDR2 YYDKDF (reference sequence). The CDR3 bases are TGTGCCACCACCATGGGAAGGGACACGATTTACGAGCAGTACTTC. As protein: CATTMGRDTIYEQYF.

The V and J genes are TRBV10-3 and TRBJ2-7; D possibly corresponds to TRBD2 (5 bases). With 0 bases removed from V and 6 bases from J, the gap between germline ends came to 21 bases. This CDR3 region has 17 residues. Germline V gene data show CDR1 as ENHRY and CDR2 as SYGVKD. The DNA for the CDR3 is TGTGCCATCAGTGAGTCTTTTACCCAGACACGGGGTTCCGAGCAGTACTTC. Its protein product is CAISESFTQTRGSEQYF.

The chain employs TRBV4-1 and TRBJ1-1; unclear D gene. The CDR3 is 14 amino acids. Germline CDR1 reads MGHRA; CDR2 reads YSYEKL. Trimming took 5 bases from V and 1 from J, leaving 11 bases between them. CDR3 residues: CASSERGGNTEAFF. CDR3 DNA: TGCGCCAGCAGCGAAAGAGGCGGGAACACTGAAGCTTTCTTT.

The chain employs TRBV3-1 (or the pseudogene TRBV3-2) and TRBJ1-2; possibly TRBD1 for D (6 bases). Trimming left V 4 bases short and J 4 bases short, with 10 bases between. CDR3 length: 13 residues. The germline CDR1 and CDR2 sequences are LGHDT and YNNKEL (reference sequence). The CDR3 DNA follows: TGTGCCAGCAGCCCCGGGACAAGCTATGGCTACACCTTC. It specifies CASSPGTSYGYTF.